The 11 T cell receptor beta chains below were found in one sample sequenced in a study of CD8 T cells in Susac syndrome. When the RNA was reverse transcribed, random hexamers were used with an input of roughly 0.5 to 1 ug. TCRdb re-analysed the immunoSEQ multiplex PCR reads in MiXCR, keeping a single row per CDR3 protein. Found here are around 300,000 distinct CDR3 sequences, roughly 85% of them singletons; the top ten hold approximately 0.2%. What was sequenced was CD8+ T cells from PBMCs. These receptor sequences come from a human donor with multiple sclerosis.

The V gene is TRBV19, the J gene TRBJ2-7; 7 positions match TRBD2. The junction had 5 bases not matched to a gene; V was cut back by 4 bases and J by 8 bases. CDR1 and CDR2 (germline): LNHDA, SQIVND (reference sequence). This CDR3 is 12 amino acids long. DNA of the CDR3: TGTGCCAGTAGTACCCAGACTAGCAAGCAGTACTTC. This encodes CASSTQTSKQYF. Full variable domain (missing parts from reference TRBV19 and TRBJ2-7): DGGITQSPKYLFRKEGQNVTLSCEQNLNHDAMYWYRQDPGQGLRLIYYSQIVNDFQKGDIAEGYSVSREKKESFPLTVTSAQKNPTAFYLCASSTQTSKQYFGPGTRLTVT.

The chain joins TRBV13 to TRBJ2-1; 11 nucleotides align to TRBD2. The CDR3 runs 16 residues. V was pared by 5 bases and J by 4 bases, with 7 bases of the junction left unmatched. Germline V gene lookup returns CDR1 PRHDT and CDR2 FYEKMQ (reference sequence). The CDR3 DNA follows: TGTGCCAGCAGCCCGACGACTAGCGGGGATTACAATGAGCAGTTCTTC. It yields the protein CASSPTTSGDYNEQFF.

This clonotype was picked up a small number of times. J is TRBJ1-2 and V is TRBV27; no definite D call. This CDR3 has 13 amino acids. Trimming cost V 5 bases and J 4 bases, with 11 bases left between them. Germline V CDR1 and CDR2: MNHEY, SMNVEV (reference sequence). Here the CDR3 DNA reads TGTGCCAGCAGTCCCTACCGTGGCTATGGCTACACCTTC. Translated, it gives CASSPYRGYGYTF.

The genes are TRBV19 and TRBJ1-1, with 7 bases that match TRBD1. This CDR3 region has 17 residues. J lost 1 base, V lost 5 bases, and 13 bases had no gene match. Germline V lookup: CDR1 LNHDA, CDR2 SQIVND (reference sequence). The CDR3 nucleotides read TGTGCCAGTAGTTTGGGGATGAACAGGGGCTGGAACACTGAAGCTTTCTTT. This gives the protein CASSLGMNRGWNTEAFF.

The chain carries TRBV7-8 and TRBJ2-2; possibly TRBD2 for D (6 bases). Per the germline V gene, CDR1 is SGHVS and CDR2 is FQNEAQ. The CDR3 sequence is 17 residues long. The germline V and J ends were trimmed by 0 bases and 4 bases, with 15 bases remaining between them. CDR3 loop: CASSLAVGGESTGELFF. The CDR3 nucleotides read TGTGCCAGCAGCTTAGCGGTCGGGGGAGAGTCCACCGGGGAGCTGTTTTTT.

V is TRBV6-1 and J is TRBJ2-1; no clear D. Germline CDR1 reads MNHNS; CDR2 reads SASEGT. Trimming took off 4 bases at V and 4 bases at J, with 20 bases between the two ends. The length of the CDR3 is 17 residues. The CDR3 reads CASSALVGRATYNEQFF. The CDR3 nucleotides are TGTGCCAGCAGTGCTCTCGTTGGCCGTGCAACGTACAATGAGCAGTTCTTC.

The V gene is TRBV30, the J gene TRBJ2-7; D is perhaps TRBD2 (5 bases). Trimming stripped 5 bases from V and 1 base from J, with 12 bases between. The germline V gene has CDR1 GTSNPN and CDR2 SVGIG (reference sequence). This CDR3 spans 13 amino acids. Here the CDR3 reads CAWDTSRSYEQYF. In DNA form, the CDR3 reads TGTGCCTGGGACACTAGTAGGTCCTACGAGCAGTACTTC. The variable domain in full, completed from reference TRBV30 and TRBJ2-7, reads SQTIHQWPATLVQPVGSPLSLECTVEGTSNPNLYWYRQAAGRGLQLLFYSVGIGQISSEVPQNLSASRPQDRQFILSSKKLLLSDSGFYLCAWDTSRSYEQYFGPGTRLTVT.

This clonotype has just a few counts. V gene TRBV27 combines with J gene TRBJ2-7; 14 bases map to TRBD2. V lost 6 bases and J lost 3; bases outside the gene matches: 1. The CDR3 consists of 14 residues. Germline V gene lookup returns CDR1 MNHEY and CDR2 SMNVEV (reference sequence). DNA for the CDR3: TGTGCCAGCAGGGGGACTAGCGGGAGCTACGAGCAGTACTTC. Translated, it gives CASRGTSGSYEQYF.

CDR3 protein: CASSLYTSGPSYEQYF. In DNA form, the CDR3 reads TGTGCCAGCAGCTTATATACTAGCGGACCCTCCTACGAGCAGTACTTC. V usage is TRBV11-2 and J usage is TRBJ2-7, with 8 bases fitting TRBD2. In germline, CDR1 is SGHAT, CDR2 FQNNGV. V trimming: 2 bases; J trimming: 0 bases; junction bases outside the gene matches: 6. This CDR3 comprises 16 residues.

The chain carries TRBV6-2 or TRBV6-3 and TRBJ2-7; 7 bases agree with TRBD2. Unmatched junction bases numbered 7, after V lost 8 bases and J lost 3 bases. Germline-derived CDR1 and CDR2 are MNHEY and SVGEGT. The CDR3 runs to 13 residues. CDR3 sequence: CASQTSLRYEQYF. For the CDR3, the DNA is TGTGCCAGCCAGACTAGCCTGCGCTACGAGCAGTACTTC.

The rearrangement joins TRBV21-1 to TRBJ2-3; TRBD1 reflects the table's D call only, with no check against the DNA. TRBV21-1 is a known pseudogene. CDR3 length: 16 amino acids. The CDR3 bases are TGTGCCAGCAATCCGGGGGGGACAGGGGGCGTAGATACGCAGTATTTT. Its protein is CASNPGGTGGVDTQYF.